This T cell receptor beta chain was recovered during a study of T cells in Graves' hyperthyroidism and ophthalmopathy. V dropped 5 bases and J dropped 1 base, with 12 bases sitting between them. The CDR3 consists of 15 residues. Germline V gene sequence: CDR1 SGHVS, CDR2 FQNEAQ. Many counts were recorded for this clonotype. The antigen is undetermined. Points from the study as a whole: In the analysis, a 13 V-J model separated ophthalmopathy from stable hyperthyroidism.

Amplified TCR beta CDR3 regions derived from RNA transcripts. The HTBI set primed first-round TCR CDR3 RT-PCR. One entry per CDR3 protein results from TCRdb running MiXCR on the multiplex PCR reads. Of about 350,000 distinct CDR3 sequences listed, approximately 17% are singletons. Orbital computed tomography, thyroid ultrasound, serum thyroxine and TRAb, and clinical symptoms together informed the diagnoses. The PBMCs were taken from about 9.7 ml of fresh peripheral blood. V and J are TRBV7-8 and TRBJ1-5; TRBD1 might be the D (5 bases). Sequencing was done on a sample of blood. The receptor's source is a woman in her 30s with Graves' hyperthyroidism that later progressed to Graves' ophthalmopathy. The DNA for the CDR3 is TGTGCCAGCAGCCCCCTCGGGGGGAGCAATCAGCCCCAGCATTTT. Protein: CASSPLGGSNQPQHF.